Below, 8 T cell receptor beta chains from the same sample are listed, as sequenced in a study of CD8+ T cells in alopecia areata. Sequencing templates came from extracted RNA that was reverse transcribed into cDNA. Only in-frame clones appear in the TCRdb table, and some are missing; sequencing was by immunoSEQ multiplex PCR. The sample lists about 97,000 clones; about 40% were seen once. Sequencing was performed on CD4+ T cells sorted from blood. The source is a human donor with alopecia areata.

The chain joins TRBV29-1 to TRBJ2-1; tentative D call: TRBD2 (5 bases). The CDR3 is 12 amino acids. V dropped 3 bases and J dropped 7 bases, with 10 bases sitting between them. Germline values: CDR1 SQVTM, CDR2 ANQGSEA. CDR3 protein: CSVETILNEQFF. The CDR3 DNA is TGCAGCGTTGAGACTATCTTGAATGAGCAGTTCTTC.

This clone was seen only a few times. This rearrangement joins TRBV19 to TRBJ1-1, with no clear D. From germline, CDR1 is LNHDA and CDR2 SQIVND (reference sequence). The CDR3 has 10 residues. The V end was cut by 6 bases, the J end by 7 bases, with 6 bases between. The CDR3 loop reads CASRRHEAFF. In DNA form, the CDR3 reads TGTGCCAGTAGGCGCCATGAAGCTTTCTTT.

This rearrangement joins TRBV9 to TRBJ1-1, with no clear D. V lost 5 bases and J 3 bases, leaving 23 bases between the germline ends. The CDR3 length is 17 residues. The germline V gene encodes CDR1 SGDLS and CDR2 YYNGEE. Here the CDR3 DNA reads TGTGCCAGCAGGAGACTACGGTCAGTTAGCCCTGACACTGAAGCTTTCTTT. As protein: CASRRLRSVSPDTEAFF.

The CDR3 DNA sequence: TGTGCCTACGGAGGGGGGACAGTTCCTTACGAGCAGTACTTC. Translation gives CAYGGGTVPYEQYF. V gene TRBV30 combines with J gene TRBJ2-7, with a tentative D call TRBD1 (7 bases). Trimming removed 7 bases from V and 4 bases from J, with 20 bases in between. This CDR3 is 14 amino acids long. Germline V gene lookup returns CDR1 GTSNPN and CDR2 SVGIG (reference sequence).

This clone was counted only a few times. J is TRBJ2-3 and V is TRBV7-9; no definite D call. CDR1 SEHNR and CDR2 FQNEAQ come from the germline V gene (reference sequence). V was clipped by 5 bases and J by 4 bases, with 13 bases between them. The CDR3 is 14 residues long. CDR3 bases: TGTGCCAGCAGCCCAACCTCACCGGCAGATACGCAGTATTTT. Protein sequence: CASSPTSPADTQYF. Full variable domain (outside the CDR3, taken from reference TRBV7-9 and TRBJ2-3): DTGVSQNPRHKITKRGQNVTFRCDPISEHNRLYWYRQTLGQGPEFLTYFQNEAQLEKSRLLSDRFSAERPKGSFSTLEIQRTEQGDSAMYLCASSPTSPADTQYFGPGTRLTVL.

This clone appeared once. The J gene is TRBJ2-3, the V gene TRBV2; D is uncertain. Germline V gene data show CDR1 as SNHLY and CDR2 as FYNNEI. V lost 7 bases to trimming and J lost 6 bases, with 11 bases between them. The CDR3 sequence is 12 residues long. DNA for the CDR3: TGTGCCAGCACCGACCTGGGGGATACGCAGTATTTT. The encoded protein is CASTDLGDTQYF.

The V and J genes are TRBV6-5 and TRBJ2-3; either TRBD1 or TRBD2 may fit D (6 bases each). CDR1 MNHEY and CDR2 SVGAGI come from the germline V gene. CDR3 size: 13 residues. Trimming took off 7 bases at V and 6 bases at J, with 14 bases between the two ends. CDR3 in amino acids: CASTRGVLDTQYF. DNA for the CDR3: TGTGCCAGCACGAGGGGGGTTTTGGATACGCAGTATTTT.

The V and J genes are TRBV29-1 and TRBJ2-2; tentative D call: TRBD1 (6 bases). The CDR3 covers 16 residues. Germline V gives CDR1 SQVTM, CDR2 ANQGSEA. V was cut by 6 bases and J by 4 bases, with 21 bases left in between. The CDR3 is CSVGLDSPAFTGELFF. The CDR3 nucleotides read TGCAGCGTCGGCCTGGACAGCCCCGCGTTCACCGGGGAGCTGTTTTTT.